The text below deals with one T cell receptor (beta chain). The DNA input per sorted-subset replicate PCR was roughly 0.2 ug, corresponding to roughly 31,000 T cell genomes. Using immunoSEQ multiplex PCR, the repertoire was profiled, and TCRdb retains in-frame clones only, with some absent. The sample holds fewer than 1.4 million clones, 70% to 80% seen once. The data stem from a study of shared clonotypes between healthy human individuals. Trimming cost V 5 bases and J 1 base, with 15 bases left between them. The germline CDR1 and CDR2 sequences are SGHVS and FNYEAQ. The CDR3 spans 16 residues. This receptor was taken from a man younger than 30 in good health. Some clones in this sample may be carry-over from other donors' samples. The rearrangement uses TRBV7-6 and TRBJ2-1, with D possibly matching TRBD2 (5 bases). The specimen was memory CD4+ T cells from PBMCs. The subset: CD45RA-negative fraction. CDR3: CASSTGWSTSYNEQFF. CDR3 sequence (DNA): TGTGCCAGCAGCACGGGATGGTCTACATCCTACAATGAGCAGTTCTTC.